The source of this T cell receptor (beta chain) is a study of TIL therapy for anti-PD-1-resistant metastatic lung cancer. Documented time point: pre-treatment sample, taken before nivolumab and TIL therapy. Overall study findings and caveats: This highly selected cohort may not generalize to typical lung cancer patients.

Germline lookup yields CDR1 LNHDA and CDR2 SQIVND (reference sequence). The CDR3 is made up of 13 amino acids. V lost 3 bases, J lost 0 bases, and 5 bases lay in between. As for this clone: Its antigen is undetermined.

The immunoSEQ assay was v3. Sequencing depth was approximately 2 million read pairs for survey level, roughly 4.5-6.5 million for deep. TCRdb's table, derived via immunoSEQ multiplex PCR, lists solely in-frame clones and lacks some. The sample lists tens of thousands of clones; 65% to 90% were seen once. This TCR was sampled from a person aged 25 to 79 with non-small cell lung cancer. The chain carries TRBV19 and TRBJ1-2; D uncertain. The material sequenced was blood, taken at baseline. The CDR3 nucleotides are TGTGCCAGTAGTATGACAACTAACTATGGCTACACCTTC. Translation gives CASSMTTNYGYTF. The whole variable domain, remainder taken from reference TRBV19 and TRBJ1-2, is DGGITQSPKYLFRKEGQNVTLSCEQNLNHDAMYWYRQDPGQGLRLIYYSQIVNDFQKGDIAEGYSVSREKKESFPLTVTSAQKNPTAFYLCASSMTTNYGYTFGSGTRLTVV.